These 20 T cell receptor beta chains were all obtained from the same sample, sequenced in a study of shared clonotypes between healthy human individuals. Libraries were prepared by immunoSEQ multiplex PCR; TCRdb keeps only in-frame clonotypes and omits some of them. The sample has approximately 330,000 clones; around 67% are singletons. Specimen: memory CD4+ T cells sorted from blood. Regarding subset: CD45RA-negative fraction. The receptors shown here come from a man aged 30 to 45 in good health.

Only one count was recorded for this clone. CDR3 bases: TGTGCCAGCAGCACAGGACTAGCGGGAGGAGATACGCAGTATTTT. This translates into CASSTGLAGGDTQYF. V and J are TRBV7-7 and TRBJ2-3; 14 bases line up with TRBD2. The CDR3 spans 15 residues. V was pared by 5 bases and J by 5 bases, with 3 bases of the junction left unmatched. Germline V gene sequence: CDR1 SSHAT, CDR2 FNYEAQ (reference sequence).

The chain recombines TRBV28 with TRBJ2-7; no reliable D call. Germline-derived CDR1 and CDR2 are MDHEN and SYDVKM. The CDR3 runs 11 residues. V was trimmed by 6 bases and J by 3 bases, leaving 6 bases between them. The CDR3 loop reads CASSRFYEQYF. CDR3 sequence (DNA): TGTGCCAGCAGCAGGTTCTACGAGCAGTACTTC.

CDR3 region: CASWGSGNTIYF. The CDR3 region has the DNA TGTGCCAGCTGGGGTTCTGGAAACACCATATATTTT. The genes are TRBV11-3 and TRBJ1-3; D call uncertain. CDR1 and CDR2 from the germline V gene are SGHNT and YENEEA. V lost 8 bases to trimming and J lost 1 base, with 6 bases between them. The CDR3 length is 12 residues.

The chain carries TRBV25-1 and TRBJ2-1, with 9 positions matching TRBD1. Germline values: CDR1 MGHDK, CDR2 SYGVNS. This CDR3 has 15 residues. The V gene end was trimmed by 1 base and the J gene end by 3 bases; junction bases not matched to a gene: 1. The CDR3 reads CASSESGQGYNEQFF. In nucleotides, the CDR3 is TGTGCCAGCAGTGAATCGGGACAGGGCTACAATGAGCAGTTCTTC.

The chain uses TRBV9 and TRBJ2-7; no clear D. Deletions cut 3 bases from V and 4 bases from J, with 11 bases between. Germline loops: CDR1 SGDLS, CDR2 YYNGEE. CDR3 length: 13 amino acids. The CDR3 is CASSAPGVYEQYF. The CDR3 bases are TGTGCCAGCAGCGCCCCCGGTGTATACGAGCAGTACTTC. The whole variable domain, remainder taken from reference TRBV9 and TRBJ2-7, is DSGVTQTPKHLITATGQRVTLRCSPRSGDLSVYWYQQSLDQGLQFLIQYYNGEERAKGNILERFSAQQFPDLHSELNLSSLELGDSALYFCASSAPGVYEQYFGPGTRLTVT.

This chain links TRBV1 with TRBJ2-7; TRBD2 reflects the table's D call only, with no check against the DNA. TRBV1 is a pseudogene locus. CDR3 length: 14 amino acids. The DNA for the CDR3 is TGCACCAGCAGCCAAGGGGAGCGTCCCTACGAGCAGTACTTC. Residues: CTSSQGERPYEQYF.

The chain carries TRBV7-2 and TRBJ1-5; D unclear. V was clipped by 2 bases and J by 9 bases, with 8 bases between them. Germline V lookup: CDR1 SGHTA, CDR2 FQGNSA. The CDR3 loop spans 12 amino acids. The CDR3 spells CASSLPKGPQHF. The CDR3 bases are TGTGCCAGCAGCTTACCCAAGGGGCCCCAGCATTTT.

The chain joins TRBV2 to TRBJ2-1, with 7 bases identical to TRBD2. The CDR3 length is 17 residues. Germline V gene sequence: CDR1 SNHLY, CDR2 FYNNEI. V was pared by 7 bases and J by 1 base, with 13 bases of the junction left unmatched. The CDR3 sequence is CASTSEWEGPSYNEQFF. CDR3 bases: TGTGCCAGCACCTCGGAGTGGGAGGGCCCTTCCTACAATGAGCAGTTCTTC.

The chain links TRBV19 to TRBJ1-1; D may be TRBD1 (5 bases). Per the germline V gene, CDR1 is LNHDA and CDR2 is SQIVND (reference sequence). The V gene lost 3 bases and the J gene lost 0 bases, with 8 bases spanning the gap. This CDR3 comprises 14 residues. This CDR3 is CASSIWGMNTEAFF. The CDR3 region has the DNA TGTGCCAGTAGTATTTGGGGGATGAACACTGAAGCTTTCTTT.

The gene calls are TRBV30 and TRBJ2-1, with 12 bases lining up with TRBD2. The CDR3 runs to 14 residues. Germline lookup yields CDR1 GTSNPN and CDR2 SVGIG (reference sequence). The V gene end was trimmed by 3 bases and the J gene end by 8 bases; junction bases not matched to a gene: 5. CDR3 residues: CAWRPGLAGDEQFF. Written as DNA, the CDR3 is TGTGCCTGGAGACCGGGACTAGCGGGTGATGAGCAGTTCTTC.

This clone was observed a few times. The rearrangement joins TRBV6-6 to TRBJ1-1, with D maybe TRBD1 (6 bases). V was shortened by 0 bases and J by 4 bases, with 9 bases between the two germline ends. The CDR3 has 14 residues. The germline V gene has CDR1 MNHNY and CDR2 SVGAGI (reference sequence). As DNA, the CDR3 is TGTGCCAGCAGTTACTCACCAGGGGCCACTGAAGCTTTCTTT. It yields the protein CASSYSPGATEAFF.

The CDR3 sequence is CSVIPYDYGYTF. For the CDR3, the DNA is TGCAGCGTTATTCCCTACGACTATGGCTACACCTTC. The chain carries TRBV29-1 and TRBJ1-2; D remains unclear. This CDR3 region has 12 residues. The V gene lost 5 bases and the J gene lost 3 bases, with 10 bases spanning the gap. The germline V gene has CDR1 SQVTM and CDR2 ANQGSEA.

The chain joins TRBV5-1 to TRBJ1-2; no reliable D call. V lost 2 bases, J lost 0 bases, and 20 bases lay in between. Germline values: CDR1 SGHRS, CDR2 YFSETQ. This CDR3 region has 18 residues. In nucleotides, the CDR3 is TGCGCCAGCAGCTTCCGACCTCCCACTGAGCGAGCTAACTATGGCTACACCTTC. It specifies CASSFRPPTERANYGYTF.

This sequence joins TRBV2 and TRBJ2-3, with 9 bases fitting TRBD1. This CDR3 region has 19 residues. V dropped 0 bases and J dropped 2; count of bases not matched to a gene: 12. CDR1 is SNHLY and CDR2 is FYNNEI in the germline V gene. Written as DNA, the CDR3 is TGTGCCAGCAGTGAAGCCCGAAAAACGGGACAGGGTTCCACAGATACGCAGTATTTT. Translated, it gives CASSEARKTGQGSTDTQYF.

The chain is built from TRBV12-5 and TRBJ2-1; the D is unclear. Germline V gene lookup returns CDR1 LGHNT and CDR2 FRNRAP. The CDR3 length is 17 residues. V lost 6 bases and J lost 0, with 18 bases in between. CDR3 nucleotides: TGTGCTAGTGGCCCACCCCACGGCCCGAGCTCCTACAATGAGCAGTTCTTC. As protein: CASGPPHGPSSYNEQFF. The full variable domain, its missing parts supplied by reference TRBV12-5 and TRBJ2-1, is DARVTQTPRHKVTEMGQEVTMRCQPILGHNTVFWYRQTMMQGLELLAYFRNRAPLDDSGMPKDRFSAEMPDATLATLKIQPSEPRDSAVYFCASGPPHGPSSYNEQFFGPGTRLTVL.

This rearrangement joins TRBV5-1 to TRBJ1-4; D unclear. Trimming cost V 1 base and J 11 bases, with 27 bases left between them. Germline V gives CDR1 SGHRS, CDR2 YFSETQ. This CDR3 has 18 residues. CDR3 loop: CASSLLPIPGPRVAKLFF. For the CDR3, the DNA is TGCGCCAGCAGCTTGTTGCCCATCCCCGGGCCCCGGGTAGCTAAACTGTTTTTT.

CDR3 loop: CASSLEPDYNEQFF. CDR3 in DNA: TGTGCCAGCAGCTTAGAACCAGACTACAATGAGCAGTTCTTC. This sequence joins TRBV7-8 and TRBJ2-1; D uncertain. Per germline, CDR1 SGHVS and CDR2 FQNEAQ. This CDR3 has 14 amino acids. V lost 1 base to trimming and J lost 3 bases, with 7 bases between them.

V is TRBV19 and J is TRBJ2-2; 9 positions match TRBD1. J lost 6 bases, V lost 2 bases, and 4 bases had no gene match. The CDR3 consists of 15 residues. Germline lookup yields CDR1 LNHDA and CDR2 SQIVND (reference sequence). The CDR3 loop reads CASSITGQGSGELFF. The CDR3, as DNA: TGTGCCAGTAGTATAACGGGACAGGGCTCCGGGGAGCTGTTTTTT.

The chain couples TRBV2 to TRBJ2-7, with D unresolved. The germline CDR1 and CDR2 sequences are SNHLY and FYNNEI. The V and J ends lost 6 bases and 0 bases respectively, with 6 bases between them. This CDR3 has 12 residues. CDR3 sequence: CASSPFSYEQYF. Written as DNA, the CDR3 is TGTGCCAGCAGCCCTTTCTCCTACGAGCAGTACTTC.

This rearrangement joins TRBV19 to TRBJ2-3; TRBD2 matches 8 bases. CDR3 length equals 15 residues. The V and J ends lost 5 bases and 1 base, in that order; junction bases with no gene match: 5. Germline V gene lookup returns CDR1 LNHDA and CDR2 SQIVND (reference sequence). In DNA form, the CDR3 reads TGTGCCAGTAGTTTGGGAGCGGGAGGCACAGATACGCAGTATTTT. Amino acids: CASSLGAGGTDTQYF.